This T cell receptor beta chain appears in the sequencing data of a study of PD-1 blockade in classical Hodgkin lymphoma. Time point in this sample: newly diagnosed, previously untreated cHL patient sample. Investigators isolated CD4+ T cells from thawed PBMCs through magnetic negative selection. Untreated, newly diagnosed classical Hodgkin lymphoma PBMCs were comparators. Study-wide results and limits: Newly diagnosed patients had baseline TCR diversity that was reportedly lower than that of healthy donors. Undefined causes, possibly disease activity or prior therapy, underlie the repertoire differences.

Sequenced by immunoSEQ multiplex PCR; TCRdb stores in-frame clones only, minus some. The data contain about 30,000 clones, less than 90% of them singletons. This clone was picked up one time. The antigen is not known. The clonotype comes from a human donor with classical Hodgkin lymphoma. Sequenced material: CD4+ T cells from blood.

CDR3 bases: TGTGCCAACAAGGACCTCCGGGGTACGATCCCGGGTGGCTACACCTTC. As protein: CANKDLRGTIPGGYTF. The rearrangement links TRBV28 to TRBJ1-2; no clear D gene. Germline assignment: CDR1 MDHEN and CDR2 SYDVKM. Deletions cut 10 bases from V and 7 bases from J, with 28 bases between. This CDR3 region has 16 residues.